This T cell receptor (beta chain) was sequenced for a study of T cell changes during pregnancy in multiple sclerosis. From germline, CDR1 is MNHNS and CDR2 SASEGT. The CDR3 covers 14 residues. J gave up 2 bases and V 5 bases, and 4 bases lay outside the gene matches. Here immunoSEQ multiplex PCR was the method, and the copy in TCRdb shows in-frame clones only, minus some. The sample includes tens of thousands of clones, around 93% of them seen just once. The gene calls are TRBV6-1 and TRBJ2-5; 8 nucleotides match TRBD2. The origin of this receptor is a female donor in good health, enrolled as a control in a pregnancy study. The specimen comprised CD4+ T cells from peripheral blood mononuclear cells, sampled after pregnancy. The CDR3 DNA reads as TGTGCCAGCAGTTTCGTAGCGGGGCAAGAGACCCAGTACTTC. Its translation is CASSFVAGQETQYF.